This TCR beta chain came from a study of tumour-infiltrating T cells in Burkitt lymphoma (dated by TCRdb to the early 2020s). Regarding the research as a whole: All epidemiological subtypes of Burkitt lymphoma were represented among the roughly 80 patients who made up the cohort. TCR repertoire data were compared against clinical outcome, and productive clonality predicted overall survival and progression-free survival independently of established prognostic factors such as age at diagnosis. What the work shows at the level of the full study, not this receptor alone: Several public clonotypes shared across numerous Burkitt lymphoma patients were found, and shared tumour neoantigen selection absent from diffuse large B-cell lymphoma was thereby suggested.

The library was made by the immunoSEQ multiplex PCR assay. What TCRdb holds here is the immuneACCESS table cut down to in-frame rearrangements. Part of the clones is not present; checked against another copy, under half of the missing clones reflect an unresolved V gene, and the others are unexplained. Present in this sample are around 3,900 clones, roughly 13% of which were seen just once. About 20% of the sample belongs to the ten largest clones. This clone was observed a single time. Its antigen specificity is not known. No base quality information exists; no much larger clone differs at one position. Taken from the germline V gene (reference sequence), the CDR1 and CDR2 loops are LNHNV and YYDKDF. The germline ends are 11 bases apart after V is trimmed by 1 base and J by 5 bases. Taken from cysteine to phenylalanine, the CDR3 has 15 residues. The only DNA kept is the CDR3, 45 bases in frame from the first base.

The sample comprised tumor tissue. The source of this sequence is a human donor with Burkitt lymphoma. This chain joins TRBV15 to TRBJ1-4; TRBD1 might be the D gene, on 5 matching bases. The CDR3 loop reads CATSRVKGPNEKLFF. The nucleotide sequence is TGTGCCACCAGCAGAGTTAAGGGGCCAAATGAAAAACTGTTTTTT.